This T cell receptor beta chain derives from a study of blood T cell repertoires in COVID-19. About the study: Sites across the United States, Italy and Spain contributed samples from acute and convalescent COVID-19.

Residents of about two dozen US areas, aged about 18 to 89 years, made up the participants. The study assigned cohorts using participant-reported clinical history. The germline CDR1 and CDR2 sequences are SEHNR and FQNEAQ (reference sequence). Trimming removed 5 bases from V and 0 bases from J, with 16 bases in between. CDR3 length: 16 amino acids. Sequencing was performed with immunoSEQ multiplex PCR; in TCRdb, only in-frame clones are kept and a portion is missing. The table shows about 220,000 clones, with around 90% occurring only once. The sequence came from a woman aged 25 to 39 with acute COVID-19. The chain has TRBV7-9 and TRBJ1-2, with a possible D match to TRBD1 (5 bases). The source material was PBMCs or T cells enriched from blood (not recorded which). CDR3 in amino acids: CASSRTRGVSNYGYTF. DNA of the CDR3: TGTGCCAGCAGCCGCACCCGGGGGGTGTCTAACTATGGCTACACCTTC. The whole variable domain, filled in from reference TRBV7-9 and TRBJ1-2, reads DTGVSQNPRHKITKRGQNVTFRCDPISEHNRLYWYRQTLGQGPEFLTYFQNEAQLEKSRLLSDRFSAERPKGSFSTLEIQRTEQGDSAMYLCASSRTRGVSNYGYTFGSGTRLTVV.